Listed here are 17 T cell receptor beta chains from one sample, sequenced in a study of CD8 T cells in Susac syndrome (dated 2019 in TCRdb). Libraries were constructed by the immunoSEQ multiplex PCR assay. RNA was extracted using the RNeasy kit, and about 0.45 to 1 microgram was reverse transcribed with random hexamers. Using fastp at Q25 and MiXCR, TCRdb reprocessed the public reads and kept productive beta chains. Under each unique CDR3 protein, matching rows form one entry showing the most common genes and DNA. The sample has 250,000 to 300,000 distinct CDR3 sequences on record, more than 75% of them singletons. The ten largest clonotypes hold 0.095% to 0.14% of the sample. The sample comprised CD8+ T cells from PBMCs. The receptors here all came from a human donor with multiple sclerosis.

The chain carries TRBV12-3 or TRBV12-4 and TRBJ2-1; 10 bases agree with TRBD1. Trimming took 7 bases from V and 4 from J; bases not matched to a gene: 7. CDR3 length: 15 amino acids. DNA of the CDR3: TGTGCCAGCATGAAAGGGACAGGGGTTTACAATGAGCAGTTCTTC. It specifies CASMKGTGVYNEQFF.

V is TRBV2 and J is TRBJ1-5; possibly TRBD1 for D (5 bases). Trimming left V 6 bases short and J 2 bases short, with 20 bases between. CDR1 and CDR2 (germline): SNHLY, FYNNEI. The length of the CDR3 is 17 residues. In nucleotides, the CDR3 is TGTGCCAGCAGCGCGTCAGGGAAGTTTAATGGCAATCAGCCCCAGCATTTT. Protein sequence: CASSASGKFNGNQPQHF.

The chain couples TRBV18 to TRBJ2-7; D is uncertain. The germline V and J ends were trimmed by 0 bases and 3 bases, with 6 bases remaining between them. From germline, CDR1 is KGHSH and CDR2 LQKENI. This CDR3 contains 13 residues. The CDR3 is CASSPPQNYEQYF. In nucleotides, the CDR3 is TGTGCCAGCTCACCACCGCAGAACTACGAGCAGTACTTC.

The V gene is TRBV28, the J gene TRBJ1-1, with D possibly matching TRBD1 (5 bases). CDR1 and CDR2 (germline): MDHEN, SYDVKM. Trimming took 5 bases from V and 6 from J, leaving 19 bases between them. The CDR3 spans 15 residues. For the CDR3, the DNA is TGTGCCAGCAGTCTCCCGACAGATACATCCCCTGAAGCTTTCTTT. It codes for CASSLPTDTSPEAFF.

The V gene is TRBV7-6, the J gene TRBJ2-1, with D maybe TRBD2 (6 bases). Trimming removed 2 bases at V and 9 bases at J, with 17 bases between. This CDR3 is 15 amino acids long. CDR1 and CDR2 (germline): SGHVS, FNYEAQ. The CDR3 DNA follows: TGTGCCAGCAGCTTACGGTTTCGGGGGATAGGTGAGCAGTTCTTC. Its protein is CASSLRFRGIGEQFF.

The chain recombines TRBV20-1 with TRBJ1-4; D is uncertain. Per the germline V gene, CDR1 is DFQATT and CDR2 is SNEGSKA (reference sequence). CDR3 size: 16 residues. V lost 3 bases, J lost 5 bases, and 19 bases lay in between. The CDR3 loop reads CSASYISAEENEKLFF. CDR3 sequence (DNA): TGCAGTGCTAGTTATATTTCGGCCGAAGAAAATGAAAAACTGTTTTTT.

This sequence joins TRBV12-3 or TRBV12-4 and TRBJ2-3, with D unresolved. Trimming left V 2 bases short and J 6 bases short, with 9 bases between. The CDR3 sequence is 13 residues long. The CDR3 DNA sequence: TGTGCCAGCAGTTTAAGCTCTCGCGATACGCAGTATTTT. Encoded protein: CASSLSSRDTQYF.

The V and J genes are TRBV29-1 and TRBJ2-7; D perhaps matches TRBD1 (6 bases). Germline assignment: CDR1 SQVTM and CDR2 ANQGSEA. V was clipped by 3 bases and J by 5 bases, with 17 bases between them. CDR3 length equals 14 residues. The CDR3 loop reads CSVDRGNRLNEQYF. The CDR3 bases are TGCAGCGTTGACAGGGGCAACCGGCTGAACGAGCAGTACTTC.

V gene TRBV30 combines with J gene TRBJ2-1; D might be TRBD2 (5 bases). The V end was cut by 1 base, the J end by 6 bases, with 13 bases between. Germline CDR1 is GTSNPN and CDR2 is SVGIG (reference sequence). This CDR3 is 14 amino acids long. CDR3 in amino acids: CAWSAGWKGNEQFF. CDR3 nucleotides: TGTGCCTGGAGTGCGGGGTGGAAGGGCAATGAGCAGTTCTTC.

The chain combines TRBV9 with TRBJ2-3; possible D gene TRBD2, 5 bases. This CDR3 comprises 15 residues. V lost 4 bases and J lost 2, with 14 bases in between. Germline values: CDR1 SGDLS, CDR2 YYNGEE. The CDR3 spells CASSLSGSTTDTQYF. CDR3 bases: TGTGCCAGCAGCCTAAGTGGGAGCACCACAGATACGCAGTATTTT.

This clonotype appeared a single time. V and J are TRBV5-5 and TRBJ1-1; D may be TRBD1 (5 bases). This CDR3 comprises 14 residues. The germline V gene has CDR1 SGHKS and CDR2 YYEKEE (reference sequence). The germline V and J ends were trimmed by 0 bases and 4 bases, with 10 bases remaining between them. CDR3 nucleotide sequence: TGTGCCAGCAGCTTGGGGGGGTCGATCACTGAAGCTTTCTTT. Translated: CASSLGGSITEAFF.

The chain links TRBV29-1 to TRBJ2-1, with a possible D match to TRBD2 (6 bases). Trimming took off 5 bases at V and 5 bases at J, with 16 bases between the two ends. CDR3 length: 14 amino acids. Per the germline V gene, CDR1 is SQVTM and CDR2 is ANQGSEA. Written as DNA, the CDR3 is TGCAGCGTTCTCCCGGGAGTAGTGAACAATGAGCAGTTCTTC. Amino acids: CSVLPGVVNNEQFF.

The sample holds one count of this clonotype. The CDR3 coding sequence is TGCAGCGTTGAAGATGCCGTCTCGAGGGGCCCTTCCTACGAGCAGTACTTC. This sequence encodes CSVEDAVSRGPSYEQYF. The chain is built from TRBV29-1 and TRBJ2-7; D tentatively fits TRBD1 or TRBD2 (5 bases each). Germline loops: CDR1 SQVTM, CDR2 ANQGSEA. This CDR3 comprises 17 residues. The V end was cut by 0 bases, the J end by 1 base, with 19 bases between.

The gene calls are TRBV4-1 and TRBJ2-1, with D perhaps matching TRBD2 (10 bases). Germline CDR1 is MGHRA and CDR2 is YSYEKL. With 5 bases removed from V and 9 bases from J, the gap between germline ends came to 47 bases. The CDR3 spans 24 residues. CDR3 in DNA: TGCGCCAGCAGCAGGCCTCCGGGACAGGGAGCGGGAGGGCCGTTTGGCAACCGGATCATTGAGCAGTTCTTC. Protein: CASSRPPGQGAGGPFGNRIIEQFF.

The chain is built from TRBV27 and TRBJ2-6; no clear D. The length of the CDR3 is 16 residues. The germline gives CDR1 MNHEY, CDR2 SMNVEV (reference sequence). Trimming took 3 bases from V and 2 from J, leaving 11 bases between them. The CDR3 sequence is CASSLVLPAGANVLTF. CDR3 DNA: TGTGCCAGCAGTTTGGTTCTCCCTGCTGGGGCCAACGTCCTGACTTTC.

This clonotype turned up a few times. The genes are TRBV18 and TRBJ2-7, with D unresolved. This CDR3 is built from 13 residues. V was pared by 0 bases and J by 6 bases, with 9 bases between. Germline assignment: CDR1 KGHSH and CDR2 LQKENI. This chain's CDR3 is CASSPPTLREQYF. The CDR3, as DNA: TGTGCCAGCTCACCACCGACCCTGCGCGAGCAGTACTTC.

The CDR3 here is CASSVDFGSAQYF. The CDR3 nucleotides read TGTGCCAGCAGCGTAGATTTTGGGTCCGCGCAGTACTTC. The rearrangement uses TRBV9 and TRBJ2-4; no clear D gene. The CDR3 is 13 amino acids. V dropped 0 bases and J dropped 13 bases, with 14 bases sitting between them. Looked up from germline, CDR1 is SGDLS and CDR2 is YYNGEE.